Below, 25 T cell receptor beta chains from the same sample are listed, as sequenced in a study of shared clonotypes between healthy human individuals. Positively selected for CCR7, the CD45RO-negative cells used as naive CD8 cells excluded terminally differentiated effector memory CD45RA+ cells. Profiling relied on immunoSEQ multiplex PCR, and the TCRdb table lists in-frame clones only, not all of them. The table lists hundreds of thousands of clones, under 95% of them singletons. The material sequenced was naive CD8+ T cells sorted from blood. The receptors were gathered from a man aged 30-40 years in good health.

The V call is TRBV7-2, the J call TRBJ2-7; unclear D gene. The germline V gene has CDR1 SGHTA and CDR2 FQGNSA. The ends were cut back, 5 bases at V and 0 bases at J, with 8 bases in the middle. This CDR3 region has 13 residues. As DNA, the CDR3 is TGTGCCAGCAGCCCACCGAGCTCCTACGAGCAGTACTTC. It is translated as CASSPPSSYEQYF. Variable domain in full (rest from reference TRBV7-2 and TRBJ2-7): GAGVSQSPSNKVTEKGKDVELRCDPISGHTALYWYRQSLGQGLEFLIYFQGNSAPDKSGLPSDRFSAERTGGSVSTLTIQRTQQEDSAVYLCASSPPSSYEQYFGPGTRLTVT.

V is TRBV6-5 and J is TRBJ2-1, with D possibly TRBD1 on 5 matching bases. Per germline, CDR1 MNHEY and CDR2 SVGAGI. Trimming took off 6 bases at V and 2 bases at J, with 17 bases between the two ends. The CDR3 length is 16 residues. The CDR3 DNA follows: TGTGCCAGCAGCTACACAGGCGTTGCGACCTACAATGAGCAGTTCTTC. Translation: CASSYTGVATYNEQFF.

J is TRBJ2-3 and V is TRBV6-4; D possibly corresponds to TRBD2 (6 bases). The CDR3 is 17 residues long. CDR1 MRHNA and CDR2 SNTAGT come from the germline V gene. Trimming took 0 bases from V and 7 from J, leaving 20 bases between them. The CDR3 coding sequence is TGTGCCAGCAGTGACTCGATGAGCTTAGGAGGGGATAATACGCAGTATTTT. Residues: CASSDSMSLGGDNTQYF.

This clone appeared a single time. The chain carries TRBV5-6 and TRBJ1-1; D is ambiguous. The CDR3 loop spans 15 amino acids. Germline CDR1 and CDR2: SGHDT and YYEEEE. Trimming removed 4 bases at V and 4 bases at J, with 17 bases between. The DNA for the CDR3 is TGTGCCAGCAGCGGAATAAATGGGCAAGGCACTGAAGCTTTCTTT. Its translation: CASSGINGQGTEAFF.

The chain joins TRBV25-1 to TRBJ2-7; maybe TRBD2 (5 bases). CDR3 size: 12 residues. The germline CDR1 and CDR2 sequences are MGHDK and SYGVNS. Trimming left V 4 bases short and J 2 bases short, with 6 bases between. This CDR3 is CASSGGAYEQYF. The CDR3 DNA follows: TGTGCCAGCAGTGGGGGAGCCTACGAGCAGTACTTC.

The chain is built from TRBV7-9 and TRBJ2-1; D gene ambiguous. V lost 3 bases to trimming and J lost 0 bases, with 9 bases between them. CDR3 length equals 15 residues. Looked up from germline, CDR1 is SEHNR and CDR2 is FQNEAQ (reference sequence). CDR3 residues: CASSLVTSSYNEQFF. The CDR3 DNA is TGTGCCAGCAGCTTGGTCACGAGCTCCTACAATGAGCAGTTCTTC. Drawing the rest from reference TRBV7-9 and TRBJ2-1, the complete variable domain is DTGVSQNPRHKITKRGQNVTFRCDPISEHNRLYWYRQTLGQGPEFLTYFQNEAQLEKSRLLSDRFSAERPKGSFSTLEIQRTEQGDSAMYLCASSLVTSSYNEQFFGPGTRLTVL.

CDR3 nucleotide sequence: TGTGCCAGCACTCCACGGTCTAGGAACAATGAGCAGTTCTTC. Its translation: CASTPRSRNNEQFF. The rearrangement joins TRBV27 to TRBJ2-1; D not resolved. The V and J ends lost 7 bases and 5 bases respectively, with 15 bases between them. This CDR3 has 14 residues. Germline values: CDR1 MNHEY, CDR2 SMNVEV (reference sequence).

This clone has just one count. The CDR3 here is CASSLAGQNNEQFF. The CDR3 coding sequence is TGTGCCAGCAGTTTGGCAGGCCAGAACAATGAGCAGTTCTTC. V usage is TRBV28 and J usage is TRBJ2-1; D not resolved. V dropped 3 bases and J dropped 5 bases, with 11 bases sitting between them. The CDR3 consists of 14 residues. Per the germline V gene, CDR1 is MDHEN and CDR2 is SYDVKM.

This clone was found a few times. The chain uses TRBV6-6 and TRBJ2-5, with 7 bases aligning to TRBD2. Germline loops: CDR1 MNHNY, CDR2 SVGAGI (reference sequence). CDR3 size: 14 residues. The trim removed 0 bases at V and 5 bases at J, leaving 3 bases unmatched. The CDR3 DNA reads TGTGCCAGCAGTTACTCGACTAGCATTGAGACCCAGTACTTC. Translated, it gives CASSYSTSIETQYF.

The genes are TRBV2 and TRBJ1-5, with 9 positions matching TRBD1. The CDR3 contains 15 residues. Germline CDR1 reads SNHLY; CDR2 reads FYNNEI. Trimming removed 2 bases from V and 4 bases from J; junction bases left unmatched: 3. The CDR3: CASSEYRGRNQPQHF. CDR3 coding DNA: TGTGCCAGCAGTGAATACAGGGGGCGGAATCAGCCCCAGCATTTT.

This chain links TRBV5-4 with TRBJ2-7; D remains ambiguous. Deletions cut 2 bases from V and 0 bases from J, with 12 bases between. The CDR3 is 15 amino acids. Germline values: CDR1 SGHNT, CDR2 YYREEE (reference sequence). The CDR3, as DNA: TGTGCCAGCAGCTTCGGACGATCCCACTCCTACGAGCAGTACTTC. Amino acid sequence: CASSFGRSHSYEQYF. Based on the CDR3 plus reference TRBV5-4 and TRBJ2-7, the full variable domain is ETGVTQSPTHLIKTRGQQVTLRCSSQSGHNTVSWYQQALGQGPQFIFQYYREEENGRGNFPPRFSGLQFPNYSSELNVNALELDDSALYLCASSFGRSHSYEQYFGPGTRLTVT.

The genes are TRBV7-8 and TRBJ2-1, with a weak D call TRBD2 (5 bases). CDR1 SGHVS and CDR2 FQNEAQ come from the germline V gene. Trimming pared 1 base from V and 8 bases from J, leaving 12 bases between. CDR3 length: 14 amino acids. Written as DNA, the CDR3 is TGTGCCAGCAGCTTAGAGGAGGTTCTTGATGAGCAGTTCTTC. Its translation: CASSLEEVLDEQFF.

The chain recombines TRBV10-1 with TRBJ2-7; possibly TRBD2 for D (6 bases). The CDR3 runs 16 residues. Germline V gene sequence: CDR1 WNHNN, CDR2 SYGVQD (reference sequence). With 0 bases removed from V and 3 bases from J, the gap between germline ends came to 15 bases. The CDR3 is CASSESDLMGGYEQYF. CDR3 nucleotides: TGCGCCAGCAGTGAGTCGGACCTAATGGGGGGCTACGAGCAGTACTTC.

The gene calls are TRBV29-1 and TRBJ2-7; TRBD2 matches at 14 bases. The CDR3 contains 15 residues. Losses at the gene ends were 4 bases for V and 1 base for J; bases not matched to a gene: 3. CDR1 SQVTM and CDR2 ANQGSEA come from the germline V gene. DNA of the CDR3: TGCAGCGTTGTGGGACTAGCGGGAGTGTCCTACGAGCAGTACTTC. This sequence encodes CSVVGLAGVSYEQYF.

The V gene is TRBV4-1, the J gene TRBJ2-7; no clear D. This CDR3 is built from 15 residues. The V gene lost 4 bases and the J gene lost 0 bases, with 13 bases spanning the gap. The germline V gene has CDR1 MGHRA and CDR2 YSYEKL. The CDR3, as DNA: TGCGCCAGCAGCCCAGGAAAAGGCGGCTCCTACGAGCAGTACTTC. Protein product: CASSPGKGGSYEQYF.

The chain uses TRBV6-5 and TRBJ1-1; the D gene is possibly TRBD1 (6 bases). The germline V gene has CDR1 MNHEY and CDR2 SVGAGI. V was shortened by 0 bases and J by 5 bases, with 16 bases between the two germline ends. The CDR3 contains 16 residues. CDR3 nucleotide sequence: TGTGCCAGCAGTTACTCGAGTTCCGGGGGGCCAACTGAAGCTTTCTTT. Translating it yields CASSYSSSGGPTEAFF.

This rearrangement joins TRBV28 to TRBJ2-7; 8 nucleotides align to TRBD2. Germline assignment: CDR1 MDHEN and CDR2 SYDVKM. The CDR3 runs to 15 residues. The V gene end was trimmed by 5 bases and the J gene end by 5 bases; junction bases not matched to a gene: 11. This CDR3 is CASSQLAERIDEQYF. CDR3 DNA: TGTGCCAGCAGTCAACTAGCGGAGAGGATCGACGAGCAGTACTTC.

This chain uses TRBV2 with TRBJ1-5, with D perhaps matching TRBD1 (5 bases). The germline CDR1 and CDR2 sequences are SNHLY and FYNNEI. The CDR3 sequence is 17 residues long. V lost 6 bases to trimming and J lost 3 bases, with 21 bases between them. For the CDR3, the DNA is TGTGCCAGCAGCGAAACGATTATACAGGAGACCAATCAGCCCCAGCATTTT. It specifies CASSETIIQETNQPQHF. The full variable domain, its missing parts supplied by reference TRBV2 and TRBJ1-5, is EPEVTQTPSHQVTQMGQEVILRCVPISNHLYFYWYRQILGQKVEFLVSFYNNEISEKSEIFDDQFSVERPDGSNFTLKIRSTKLEDSAMYFCASSETIIQETNQPQHFGDGTRLSIL.

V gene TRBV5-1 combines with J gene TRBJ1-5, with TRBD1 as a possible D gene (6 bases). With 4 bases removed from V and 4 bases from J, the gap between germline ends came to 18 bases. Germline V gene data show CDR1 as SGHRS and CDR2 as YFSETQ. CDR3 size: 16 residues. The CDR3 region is CASSPGGAGANQPQHF. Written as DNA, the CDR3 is TGCGCCAGCAGCCCCGGGGGGGCAGGGGCAAATCAGCCCCAGCATTTT. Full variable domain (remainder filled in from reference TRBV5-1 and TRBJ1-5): KAGVTQTPRYLIKTRGQQVTLSCSPISGHRSVSWYQQTPGQGLQFLFEYFSETQRNKGNFPGRFSGRQFSNSRSEMNVSTLELGDSALYLCASSPGGAGANQPQHFGDGTRLSIL.

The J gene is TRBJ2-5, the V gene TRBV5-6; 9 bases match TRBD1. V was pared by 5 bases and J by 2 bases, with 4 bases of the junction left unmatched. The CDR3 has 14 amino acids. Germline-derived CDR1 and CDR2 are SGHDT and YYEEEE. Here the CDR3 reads CASRGQGWQETQYF. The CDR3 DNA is TGTGCCAGCAGGGGACAGGGTTGGCAAGAGACCCAGTACTTC.

The CDR3 nucleotides read TGTGCCAGCCGTAGCGGCTCCTACGAGCAGTACTTC. Translating gives CASRSGSYEQYF. V usage is TRBV2 and J usage is TRBJ2-7; TRBD2 is a possible D gene (6 bases). This CDR3 is built from 12 residues. Germline V gene data show CDR1 as SNHLY and CDR2 as FYNNEI. V was cut by 8 bases and J by 0 bases, with 8 bases left in between.

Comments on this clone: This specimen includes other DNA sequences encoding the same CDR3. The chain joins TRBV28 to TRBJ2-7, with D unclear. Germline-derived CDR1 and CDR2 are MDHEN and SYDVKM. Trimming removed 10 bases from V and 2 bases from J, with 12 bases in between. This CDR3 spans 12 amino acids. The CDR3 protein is CATTPRAYEQYF. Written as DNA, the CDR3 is TGTGCCACCACACCCCGCGCCTACGAGCAGTACTTC.

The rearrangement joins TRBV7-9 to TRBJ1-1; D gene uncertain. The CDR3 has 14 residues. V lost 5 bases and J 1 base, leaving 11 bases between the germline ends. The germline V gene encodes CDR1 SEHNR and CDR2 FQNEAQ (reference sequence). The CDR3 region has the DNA TGTGCCAGCAGCCCACTCCTAGCGAACACTGAAGCTTTCTTT. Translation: CASSPLLANTEAFF.

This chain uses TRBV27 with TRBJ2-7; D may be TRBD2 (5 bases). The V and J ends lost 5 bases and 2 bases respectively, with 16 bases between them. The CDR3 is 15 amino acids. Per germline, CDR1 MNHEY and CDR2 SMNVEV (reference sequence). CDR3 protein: CASSPFNTAAYEQYF. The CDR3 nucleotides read TGTGCCAGCAGTCCATTTAATACAGCGGCCTACGAGCAGTACTTC.

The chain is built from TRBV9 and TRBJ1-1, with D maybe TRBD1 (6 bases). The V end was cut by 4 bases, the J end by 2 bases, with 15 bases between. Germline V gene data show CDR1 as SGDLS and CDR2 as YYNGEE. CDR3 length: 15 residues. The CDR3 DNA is TGTGCCAGCAGCCCCTCGAGGGGGATTAACACTGAAGCTTTCTTT. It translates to CASSPSRGINTEAFF.